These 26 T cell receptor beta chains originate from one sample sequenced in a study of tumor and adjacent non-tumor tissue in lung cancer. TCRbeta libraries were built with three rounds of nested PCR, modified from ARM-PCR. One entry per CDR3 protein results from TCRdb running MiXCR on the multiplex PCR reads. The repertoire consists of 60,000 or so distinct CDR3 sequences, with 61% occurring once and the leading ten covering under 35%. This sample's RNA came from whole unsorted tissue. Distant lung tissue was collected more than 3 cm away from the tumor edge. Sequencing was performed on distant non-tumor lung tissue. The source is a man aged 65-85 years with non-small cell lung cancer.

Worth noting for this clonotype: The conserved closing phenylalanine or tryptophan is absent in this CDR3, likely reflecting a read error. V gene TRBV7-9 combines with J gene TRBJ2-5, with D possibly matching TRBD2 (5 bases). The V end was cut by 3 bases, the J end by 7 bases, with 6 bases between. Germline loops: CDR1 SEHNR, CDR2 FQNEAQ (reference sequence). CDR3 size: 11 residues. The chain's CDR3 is CASSFGGTQYL. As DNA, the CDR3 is TGTGCCAGCAGCTTTGGAGGGACCCAGTACCTC.

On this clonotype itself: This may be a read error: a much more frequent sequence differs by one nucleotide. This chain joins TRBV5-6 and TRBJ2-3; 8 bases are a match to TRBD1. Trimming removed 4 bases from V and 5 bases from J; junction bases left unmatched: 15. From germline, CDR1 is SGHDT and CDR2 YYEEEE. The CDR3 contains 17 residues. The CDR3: CASSISRQGFFIDTQYF. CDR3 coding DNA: TGTGCCAGCAGCATTAGTCGACAGGGGTTTTTCATAGATACGCAGTATTTT. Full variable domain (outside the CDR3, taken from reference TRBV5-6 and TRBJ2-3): DAGVTQSPTHLIKTRGQQVTLRCSPKSGHDTVSWYQQALGQGPQFIFQYYEEEERQRGNFPDRFSGHQFPNYSSELNVNALLLGDSALYLCASSISRQGFFIDTQYFGPGTRLTVL.

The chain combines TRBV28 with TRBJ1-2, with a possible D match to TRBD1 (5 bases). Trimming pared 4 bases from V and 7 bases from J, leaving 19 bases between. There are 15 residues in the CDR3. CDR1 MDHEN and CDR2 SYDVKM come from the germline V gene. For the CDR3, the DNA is TGTGCCAGCAGTTACCCCAGGACCCTGGGGGGTGGCTACACCTTC. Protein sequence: CASSYPRTLGGGYTF.

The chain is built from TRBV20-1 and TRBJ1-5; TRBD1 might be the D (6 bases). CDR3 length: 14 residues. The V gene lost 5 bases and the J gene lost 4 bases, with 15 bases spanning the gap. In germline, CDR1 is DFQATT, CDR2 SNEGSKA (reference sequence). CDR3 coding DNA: TGCAGTGCTCGAAGGGGGGCGGGAAATCAGCCCCAGCATTTT. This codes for CSARRGAGNQPQHF.

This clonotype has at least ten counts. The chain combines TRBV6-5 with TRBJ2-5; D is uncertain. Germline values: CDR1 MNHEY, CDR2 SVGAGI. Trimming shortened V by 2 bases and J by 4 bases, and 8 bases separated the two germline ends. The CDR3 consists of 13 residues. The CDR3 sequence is CASSYGFAETQYF. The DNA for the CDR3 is TGTGCCAGCAGTTACGGGTTCGCAGAGACCCAGTACTTC.

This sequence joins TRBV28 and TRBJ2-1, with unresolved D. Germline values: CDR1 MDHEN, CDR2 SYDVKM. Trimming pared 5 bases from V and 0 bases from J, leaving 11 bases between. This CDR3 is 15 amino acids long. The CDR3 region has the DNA TGTGCCAGCAGTGAGACTGTTAGCTCCTACAATGAGCAGTTCTTC. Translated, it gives CASSETVSSYNEQFF. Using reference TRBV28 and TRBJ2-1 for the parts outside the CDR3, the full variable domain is DVKVTQSSRYLVKRTGEKVFLECVQDMDHENMFWYRQDPGLGLRLIYFSYDVKMKEKGDIPEGYSVSREKKERFSLILESASTNQTSMYLCASSETVSSYNEQFFGPGTRLTVL.

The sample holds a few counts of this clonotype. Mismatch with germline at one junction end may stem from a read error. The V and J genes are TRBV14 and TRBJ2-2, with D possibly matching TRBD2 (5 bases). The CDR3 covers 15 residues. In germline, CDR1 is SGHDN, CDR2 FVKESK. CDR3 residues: CASSLLGPRTGDLFF. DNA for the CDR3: TGTGCCAGCAGCCTGCTCGGCCCCAGGACCGGGGATCTGTTTTTT.

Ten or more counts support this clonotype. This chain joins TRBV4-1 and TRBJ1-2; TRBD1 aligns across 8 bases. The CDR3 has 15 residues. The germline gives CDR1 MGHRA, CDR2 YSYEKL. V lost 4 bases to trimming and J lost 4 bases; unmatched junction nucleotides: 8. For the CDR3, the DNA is TGCGCCAGCAGCCGCGGACAGGGTTCATCCTATGGCTACACCTTC. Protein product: CASSRGQGSSYGYTF.

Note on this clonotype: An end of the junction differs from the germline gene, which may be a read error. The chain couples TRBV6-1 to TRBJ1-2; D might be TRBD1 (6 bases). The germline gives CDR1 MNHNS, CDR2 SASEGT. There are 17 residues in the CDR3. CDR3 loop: CASSKSPDGQWAGCYTF. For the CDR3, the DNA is TGTGCCAGCAGCAAATCCCCCGACGGACAGTGGGCAGGTTGCTATACCTTC.

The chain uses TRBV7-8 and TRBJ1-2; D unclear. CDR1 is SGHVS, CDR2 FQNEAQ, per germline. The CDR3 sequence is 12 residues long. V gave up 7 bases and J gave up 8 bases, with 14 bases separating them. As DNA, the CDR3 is TGTGCCAGCACCATCGAGCATTACGGCTACACCTTC. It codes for CASTIEHYGYTF.

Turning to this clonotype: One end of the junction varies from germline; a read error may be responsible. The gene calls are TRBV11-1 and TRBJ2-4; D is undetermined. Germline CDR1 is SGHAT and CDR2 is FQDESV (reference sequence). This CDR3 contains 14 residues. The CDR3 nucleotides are TGTGCCAGTAGCTTTAGTGGAACCAGAAACATTCAGTACTTC. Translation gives CASSFSGTRNIQYF.

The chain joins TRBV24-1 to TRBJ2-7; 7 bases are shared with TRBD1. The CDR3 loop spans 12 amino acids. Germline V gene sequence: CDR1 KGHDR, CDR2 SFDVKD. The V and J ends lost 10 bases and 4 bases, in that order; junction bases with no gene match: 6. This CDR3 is CATGQNGYEQYF. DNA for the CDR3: TGTGCCACGGGACAGAACGGGTACGAGCAGTACTTC.

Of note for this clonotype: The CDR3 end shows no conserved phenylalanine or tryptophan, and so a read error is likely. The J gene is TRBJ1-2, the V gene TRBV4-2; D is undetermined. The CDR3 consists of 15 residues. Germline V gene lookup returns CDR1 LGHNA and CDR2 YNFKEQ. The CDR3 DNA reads TGTGCCAGCAACCAAGATCGAAGCAGGAACTATGGCTACACCTCC. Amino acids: CASNQDRSRNYGYTS.

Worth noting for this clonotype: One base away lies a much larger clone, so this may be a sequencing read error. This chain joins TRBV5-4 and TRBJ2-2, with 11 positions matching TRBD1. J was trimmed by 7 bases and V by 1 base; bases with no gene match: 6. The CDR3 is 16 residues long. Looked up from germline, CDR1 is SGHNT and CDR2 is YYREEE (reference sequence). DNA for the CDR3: TGTGCCAGCAGCTTGCCAGTGGGACAGGGGGTCGGGGAGCTGTTTTTT. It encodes CASSLPVGQGVGELFF.

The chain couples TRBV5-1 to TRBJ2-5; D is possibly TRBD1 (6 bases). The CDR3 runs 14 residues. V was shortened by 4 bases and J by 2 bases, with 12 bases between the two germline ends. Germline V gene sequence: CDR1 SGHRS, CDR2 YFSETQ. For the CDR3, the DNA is TGCGCCAGCAGCCCCCGGACAGAACAAGAGACCCAGTACTTC. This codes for CASSPRTEQETQYF.

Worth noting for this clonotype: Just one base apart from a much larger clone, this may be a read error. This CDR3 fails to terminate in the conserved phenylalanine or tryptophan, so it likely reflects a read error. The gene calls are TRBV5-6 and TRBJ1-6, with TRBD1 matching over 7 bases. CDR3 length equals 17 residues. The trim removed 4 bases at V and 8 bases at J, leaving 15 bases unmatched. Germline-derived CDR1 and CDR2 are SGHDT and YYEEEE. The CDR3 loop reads CASSPLLGQAWDSPLHV. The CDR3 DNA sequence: TGTGCCAGCAGCCCCCTCCTCGGACAGGCCTGGGATTCACCCCTCCACGTT.

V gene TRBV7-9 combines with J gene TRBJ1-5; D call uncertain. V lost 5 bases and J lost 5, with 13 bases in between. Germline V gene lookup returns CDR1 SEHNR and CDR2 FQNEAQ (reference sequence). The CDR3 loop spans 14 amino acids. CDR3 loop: CASSLEGSHQPQHF. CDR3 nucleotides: TGTGCCAGCAGCCTAGAGGGAAGTCATCAGCCCCAGCATTTT.

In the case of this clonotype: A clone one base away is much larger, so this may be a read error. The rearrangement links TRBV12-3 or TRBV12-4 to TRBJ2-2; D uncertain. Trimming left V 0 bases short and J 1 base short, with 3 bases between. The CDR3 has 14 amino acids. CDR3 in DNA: TGTGCCAGCAGTTTAGCAGGGAACACCGGGGAGCTGTTTTTT. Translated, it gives CASSLAGNTGELFF.

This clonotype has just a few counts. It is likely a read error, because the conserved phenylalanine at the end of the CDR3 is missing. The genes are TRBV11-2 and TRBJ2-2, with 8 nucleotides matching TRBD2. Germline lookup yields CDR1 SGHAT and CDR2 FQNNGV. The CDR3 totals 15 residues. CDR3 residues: CASNLGGRFTGELFS. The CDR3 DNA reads TGTGCCAGCAACTTAGGCGGGAGGTTCACCGGGGAGCTGTTTTCT.

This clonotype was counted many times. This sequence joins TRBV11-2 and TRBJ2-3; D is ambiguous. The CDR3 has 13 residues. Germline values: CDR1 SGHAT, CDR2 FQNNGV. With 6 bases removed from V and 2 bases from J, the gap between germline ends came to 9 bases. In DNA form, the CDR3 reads TGTGCCAGCAGTCTTGAGTACACAGATACGCAGTATTTT. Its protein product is CASSLEYTDTQYF.

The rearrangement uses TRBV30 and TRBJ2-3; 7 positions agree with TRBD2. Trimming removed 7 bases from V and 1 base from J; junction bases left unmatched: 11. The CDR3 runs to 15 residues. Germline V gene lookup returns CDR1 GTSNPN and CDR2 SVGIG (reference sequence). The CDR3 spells CASAGTTLGTDTQYF. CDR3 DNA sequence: TGTGCCTCCGCCGGGACTACTTTAGGCACAGATACGCAGTATTTT. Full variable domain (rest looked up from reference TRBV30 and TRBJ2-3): SQTIHQWPATLVQPVGSPLSLECTVEGTSNPNLYWYRQAAGRGLQLLFYSVGIGQISSEVPQNLSASRPQDRQFILSSKKLLLSDSGFYLCASAGTTLGTDTQYFGPGTRLTVL.

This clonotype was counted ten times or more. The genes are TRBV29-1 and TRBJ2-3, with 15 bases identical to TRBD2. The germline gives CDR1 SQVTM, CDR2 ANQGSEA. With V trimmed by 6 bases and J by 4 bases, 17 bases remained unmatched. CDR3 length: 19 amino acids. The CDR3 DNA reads TGCAGCGTGGGGTTCTATATTGGACTAGCGGGAGGGGCGGCAGATACGCAGTATTTT. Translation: CSVGFYIGLAGGAADTQYF.

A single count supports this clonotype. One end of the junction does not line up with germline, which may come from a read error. The CDR3 spells CSSSFGYLISYEQYF. DNA of the CDR3: TGTTCCAGCAGTTTTGGGTACCTCATCTCCTACGAGCAGTATTTC. This chain links TRBV12-3 or TRBV12-4 with TRBJ2-7; D gene uncertain. The CDR3 spans 15 residues.

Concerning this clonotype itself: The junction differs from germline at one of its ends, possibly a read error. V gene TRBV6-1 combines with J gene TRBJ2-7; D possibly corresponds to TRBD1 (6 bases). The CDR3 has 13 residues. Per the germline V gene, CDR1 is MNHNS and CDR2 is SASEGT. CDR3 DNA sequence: TGTGCCAGCAACTTTTCAGGGGCTGGCGAGCAGTATTTC. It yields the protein CASNFSGAGEQYF.

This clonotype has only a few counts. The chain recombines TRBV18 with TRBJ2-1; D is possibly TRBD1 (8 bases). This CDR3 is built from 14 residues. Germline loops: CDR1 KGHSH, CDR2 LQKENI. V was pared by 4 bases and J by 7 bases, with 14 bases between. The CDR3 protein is CASSRQQGGNEQFF. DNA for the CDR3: TGTGCCAGCTCACGACAACAGGGGGGGAATGAGCAGTTCTTC. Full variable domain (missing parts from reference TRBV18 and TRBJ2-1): NAGVMQNPRHLVRRRGQEARLRCSPMKGHSHVYWYRQLPEEGLKFMVYLQKENIIDESGMPKERFSAEFPKEGPSILRIQQVVRGDSAAYFCASSRQQGGNEQFFGPGTRLTVL.

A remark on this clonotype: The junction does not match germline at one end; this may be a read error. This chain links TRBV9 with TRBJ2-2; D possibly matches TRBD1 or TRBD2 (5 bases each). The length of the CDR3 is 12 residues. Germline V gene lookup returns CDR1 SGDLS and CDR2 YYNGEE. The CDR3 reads CASSQNTGDLFF. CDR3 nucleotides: TGTGCCAGCAGCCAGAACACCGGGGACCTGTTTTTT. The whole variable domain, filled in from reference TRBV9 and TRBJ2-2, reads DSGVTQTPKHLITATGQRVTLRCSPRSGDLSVYWYQQSLDQGLQFLIQYYNGEERAKGNILERFSAQQFPDLHSELNLSSLELGDSALYFCASSQNTGDLFFGEGSRLTVL.